The rows below give T cell receptor beta chains drawn from one sample of a study of blood T cell repertoires in COVID-19. Clones were read by immunoSEQ multiplex PCR, and TCRdb kept only the in-frame ones, dropping some. The sample comprises some 170,000 clones, roughly 87% of which are singletons, and 1% to 1.5% rests with the top ten. Sequencing was done on a sample of PBMCs or T cells enriched from blood (not recorded which). These receptors were taken from a human donor with acute COVID-19. The donor label of this sample is uncertain. The CDR3 runs from the conserved cysteine through the conserved F or W. Each record gives: CDR3 protein, CDR3 DNA, clone size, J gene, D gene, V gene. D genes are given only for firm matches. Clone size, where shown, is once, few, many, or a class for clones that have expanded.

CASGQGQETQYF | TGTGCCTCCGGACAGGGCCAAGAGACCCAGTACTTC | . | TRBJ2-5 | TRBD1 | TRBV19
CASLNSGNYNSPLHF | TGTGCCAGCTTAAACTCCGGGAACTATAATTCACCCCTCCACTTT | few | TRBJ1-6 | . | TRBV6-6
CASQGSTDTQYF | TGTGCCAGTCAGGGGTCCACAGATACGCAGTATTTT | . | TRBJ2-3 | . | TRBV11-3
CASSLAILGTGNEKLFF | TGTGCCAGCAGCTTAGCAATCCTTGGGACAGGGAATGAAAAACTGTTTTTT | . | TRBJ1-4 | TRBD1 | TRBV7-9
CASSPIAQGGTQYF | TGTGCCAGCAGCCCGATAGCCCAGGGGGGTACGCAGTATTTT | . | TRBJ2-3 | . | TRBV11-3
CASSLKTFSYEQYF | TGTGCCAGTAGTTTGAAGACATTCTCCTACGAGCAGTACTTC | . | TRBJ2-7 | . | TRBV19
CATSRPNRGSTGELFF | TGTGCCACCAGCAGACCAAACAGGGGGAGCACCGGGGAGCTGTTTTTT | once | TRBJ2-2 | TRBD1 | TRBV15
CASSLGDRGLPEAFF | TGTGCCAGCAGCTTAGGGGACAGGGGGCTTCCTGAAGCTTTCTTT | . | TRBJ1-1 | TRBD1 | TRBV7-6
CATSDLGPGGNEKLFF | TGTGCCACCAGTGATTTGGGGCCAGGGGGGAATGAAAAACTGTTTTTT | . | TRBJ1-4 | TRBD1 | TRBV24-1
CASSYEEASHNEQFF | TGTGCCAGCAGTTACGAGGAGGCCTCCCACAATGAGCAGTTCTTC | . | TRBJ2-1 | . | TRBV6-2/TRBV6-3
CASSSRDNYGYTF | TGTGCCAGCAGTTCGAGGGATAACTATGGCTACACCTTC | . | TRBJ1-2 | . | TRBV6-6
CASSYGETNEKLFF | TGTGCCAGCAGTTACGGGGAGACTAATGAAAAACTGTTTTTT | . | TRBJ1-4 | . | TRBV6-5
CASRADKDEKLFF | TGTGCCAGCAGAGCGGATAAGGATGAAAAACTGTTTTTT | . | TRBJ1-4 | . | TRBV9
CASSQAAGAYSNQPQHF | TGCGCCAGCAGCCAGGCCGCGGGAGCTTATAGCAATCAGCCCCAGCATTTT | once | TRBJ1-5 | . | TRBV4-1
CASSYSNSVDYSNQPQHF | TGTGCCAGCAGTTACTCGAACAGCGTCGACTATAGCAATCAGCCCCAGCATTTT | few | TRBJ1-5 | . | TRBV6-2/TRBV6-3
CASSEAPWTQGRGNQPQHF | TGTGCCAGCAGTGAAGCGCCTTGGACTCAAGGTAGGGGCAATCAGCCCCAGCATTTT | few | TRBJ1-5 | . | TRBV6-1
CATSGYRGQPQHF | TGTGCCACCAGTGGCTACAGGGGTCAGCCCCAGCATTTT | . | TRBJ1-5 | TRBD1 | TRBV24-1
CASSPVGVSTDTQYF | TGTGCCAGCTCACCAGTCGGGGTCAGCACAGATACGCAGTATTTT | . | TRBJ2-3 | . | TRBV18
CASGLDTYEQYF | TGTGCTAGTGGTTTGGACACCTACGAGCAGTACTTC | . | TRBJ2-7 | . | TRBV12-5
CASSQGQAFSGNTIYF | TGTGCCAGCAGCCAGGGACAGGCTTTCTCTGGAAACACCATATATTTT | . | TRBJ1-3 | TRBD1 | TRBV3-1/TRBV3-2
CASSLYGVNTEAFF | TGTGCCAGCAGTTTATACGGGGTGAACACTGAAGCTTTCTTT | . | TRBJ1-1 | . | TRBV6-5
CASSESTLGGEQYF | TGCGCCAGCAGTGAGTCGACTCTGGGGGGCGAGCAGTACTTC | . | TRBJ2-7 | . | TRBV10-2
CASSLQGALNGYTF | TGTGCCAGCAGTCTACAGGGGGCGCTGAATGGCTACACCTTC | . | TRBJ1-2 | TRBD1 | TRBV6-2/TRBV6-3
CASRYPPGQGEDQPQHF | TGTGCCAGCAGGTACCCTCCGGGACAGGGCGAAGATCAGCCCCAGCATTTT | . | TRBJ1-5 | TRBD1 | TRBV6-4
CASSSDRADQPQHF | TGTGCCAGCAGCTCGGACAGGGCCGATCAGCCCCAGCATTTT | . | TRBJ1-5 | TRBD1 | TRBV7-9
CASSSDRLNTEAFF | TGTGCCAGCAGCTCGGACAGGCTGAACACTGAAGCTTTCTTT | . | TRBJ1-1 | TRBD1 | TRBV7-9
CSVEVGSNQPQHF | TGCAGCGTTGAAGTTGGCAGCAATCAGCCCCAGCATTTT | few | TRBJ1-5 | . | TRBV29-1
CASSQGRVIGELFF | TGTGCCAGCTCACAGGGCAGGGTCATCGGGGAGCTGTTTTTT | . | TRBJ2-2 | . | TRBV18
CASSLDRTYEQYF | TGTGCCAGCAGCTTGGACAGAACCTACGAGCAGTACTTC | . | TRBJ2-7 | . | TRBV11-2
CATEGETQYF | TGTGCCACGGAGGGGGAGACCCAGTACTTC | . | TRBJ2-5 | . | TRBV7-6
CATSRDLWGQGNTEAFF | TGTGCCACCAGCAGAGATCTGTGGGGACAGGGGAACACTGAAGCTTTCTTT | . | TRBJ1-1 | TRBD1 | TRBV15
CAWSNTGNEQYF | TGTGCCTGGAGTAATACAGGGAACGAGCAGTACTTC | . | TRBJ2-7 | . | TRBV30
CAWGRLAGAPHDTQYF | TGTGCCTGGGGTAGACTAGCGGGGGCCCCTCACGATACGCAGTATTTT | . | TRBJ2-3 | TRBD2 | TRBV30
CASSQDRASSYEQYF | TGTGCCAGCAGCCAAGACAGGGCCTCCTCCTACGAGCAGTACTTC | . | TRBJ2-7 | . | TRBV4-2
CASSFRSGNSYEQYF | TGTGCCAGCAGCTTCAGGTCCGGGAACTCCTACGAGCAGTACTTC | . | TRBJ2-7 | . | TRBV5-6
CASSDGGISNQPQHF | TGTGCCAGCAGTGATGGGGGGATCAGCAATCAGCCCCAGCATTTT | . | TRBJ1-5 | . | TRBV2
CASSVDRGAGYTF | TGTGCCAGCAGCGTAGATCGGGGGGCTGGCTACACCTTC | . | TRBJ1-2 | . | TRBV9
CASRGVLSYEQYF | TGTGCCTCCCGGGGGGTCTTATCCTACGAGCAGTACTTC | . | TRBJ2-7 | TRBD2 | TRBV10-3
CAWSQDSNQPQHF | TGTGCCTGGAGCCAGGACAGTAATCAGCCCCAGCATTTT | few | TRBJ1-5 | . | TRBV30